Listed below are T cell receptor beta chains from one sample, sequenced in a study of T cells in localized non-small cell lung cancer. The method was immunoSEQ multiplex PCR; TCRdb's version includes in-frame clones alone and lacks a portion of them. The sample holds tens of thousands of clones, 70% to 90% seen once. This sample comprised peripheral blood, obtained before any cancer treatment. The receptors shown here come from a man between 35 and 75 years old with stage I lung adenocarcinoma. CDR3s include the opening cysteine and the closing phenylalanine or tryptophan. The D gene is left open where the match is weak. Some rows mark clone size as missing; the rest say once, few, many or name a class of expanded clone.

D gene: TRBD2
clone size: once
J gene: TRBJ2-1
V gene: TRBV6-4
CDR3 DNA: TGTGCCAGCAGTACCTTAGCGGGAGAAAGTTATGAGCAGTTCTTC
CDR3 protein: CASSTLAGESYEQFF

D gene: -
clone size: -
J gene: TRBJ2-5
V gene: TRBV29-1
CDR3 DNA: TGCAGCGTTGTCTCTCAAGAGACCCAGTACTTC
CDR3 protein: CSVVSQETQYF

D gene: -
clone size: -
J gene: TRBJ2-7
V gene: TRBV10-3
CDR3 DNA: TGTGCCATCGGGGGAACGGCCTACGAGCAGTACTTC
CDR3 protein: CAIGGTAYEQYF

D gene: -
clone size: -
J gene: TRBJ1-1
V gene: TRBV19
CDR3 DNA: TGTGCCAGTAGTAGCCAGCCAGGATTAAACACTGAAGCTTTCTTT
CDR3 protein: CASSSQPGLNTEAFF

D gene: TRBD2
clone size: -
J gene: TRBJ2-7
V gene: TRBV5-1
CDR3 DNA: TGCGCCAGCATCCCGGGACTAGGAACCTACGAGCAGTACTTC
CDR3 protein: CASIPGLGTYEQYF

D gene: -
clone size: -
J gene: TRBJ1-4
V gene: TRBV11-2
CDR3 DNA: TGTGCCAGCAGCCTGAGAACAGCAGAAAAACTGTTTTTT
CDR3 protein: CASSLRTAEKLFF

D gene: TRBD2
clone size: -
J gene: TRBJ2-7
V gene: TRBV18
CDR3 DNA: TGTGCCAGCTCACCCTCCCGGACTAGCGGGGGGTACGAGCAGTACTTC
CDR3 protein: CASSPSRTSGGYEQYF

D gene: -
clone size: -
J gene: TRBJ2-7
V gene: TRBV5-8
CDR3 DNA: TGTGCCAGCAGCCTGACTAGTATCTACGAGCAGTACTTC
CDR3 protein: CASSLTSIYEQYF

D gene: TRBD1
clone size: -
J gene: TRBJ2-2
V gene: TRBV6-4
CDR3 DNA: TGTGCCAGAGAGGACAGGGCCCCTCCCGGGGAGCTGTTTTTT
CDR3 protein: CAREDRAPPGELFF

D gene: -
clone size: -
J gene: TRBJ2-3
V gene: TRBV18
CDR3 DNA: TGTGCCAGCTCACCGATGGAAGTCGCAGATACGCAGTATTTT
CDR3 protein: CASSPMEVADTQYF

D gene: -
clone size: -
J gene: TRBJ2-7
V gene: TRBV5-6
CDR3 DNA: TGTGCCAGCAGCCAGGGACAAGGAACCGAGCAGTACTTC
CDR3 protein: CASSQGQGTEQYF

D gene: -
clone size: once
J gene: TRBJ2-1
V gene: TRBV27
CDR3 DNA: TGTGCCAGCAGTGTCCCGGCCAGCTCCTACAATGAGCAGTTCTTC
CDR3 protein: CASSVPASSYNEQFF

D gene: TRBD2
clone size: -
J gene: TRBJ2-2
V gene: TRBV11-2
CDR3 DNA: TGTGCCAGCAGCGCCCCGGGACTAGCGGGAGTCGACGGGGAGCTGTTTTTT
CDR3 protein: CASSAPGLAGVDGELFF

D gene: -
clone size: -
J gene: TRBJ1-4
V gene: TRBV9
CDR3 DNA: TGTGCCAGCAGCACCTCACTGATGGGTAATGAAAAACTGTTTTTT
CDR3 protein: CASSTSLMGNEKLFF

D gene: TRBD2
clone size: -
J gene: TRBJ2-7
V gene: TRBV19
CDR3 DNA: TGTGCCAGTAGTACCGGACTAGCGGGGACCTACGAGCAGTACTTC
CDR3 protein: CASSTGLAGTYEQYF

D gene: TRBD2
clone size: -
J gene: TRBJ2-7
V gene: TRBV7-2
CDR3 DNA: TGTGCCAGCAGCTCCCGGACTAGCGGGAGTCACGAGCAGTACTTC
CDR3 protein: CASSSRTSGSHEQYF

D gene: -
clone size: -
J gene: TRBJ2-7
V gene: TRBV9
CDR3 DNA: TGTGCCAGCAGCGTAGATGGACCATACGAGCAGTACTTC
CDR3 protein: CASSVDGPYEQYF

D gene: TRBD1
clone size: -
J gene: TRBJ2-7
V gene: TRBV11-2
CDR3 DNA: TGTGCCAGCAGCTCGTACAGGGGTAGCTCCTACGAGCAGTACTTC
CDR3 protein: CASSSYRGSSYEQYF

D gene: -
clone size: -
J gene: TRBJ1-2
V gene: TRBV11-2
CDR3 DNA: TGTGCCAGCAGCTTGCAGGCGGGAGTCAACTATGGCTACACCTTC
CDR3 protein: CASSLQAGVNYGYTF

D gene: -
clone size: -
J gene: TRBJ2-7
V gene: TRBV28
CDR3 DNA: TGTGCCAGCAGTTTAGTTGGGGCAGGGAAATCCTACGAGCAGTACTTC
CDR3 protein: CASSLVGAGKSYEQYF

D gene: TRBD2
clone size: once
J gene: TRBJ2-3
V gene: TRBV19
CDR3 DNA: TGTGCCAGTAGTAATGAAAGGAGCGGGGGGGCAGATACGCAGTATTTT
CDR3 protein: CASSNERSGGADTQYF

D gene: -
clone size: -
J gene: TRBJ1-1
V gene: TRBV7-3
CDR3 DNA: TGTGCCAGCAGCTTAACGTCGAGGACTGAAGCTTTCTTT
CDR3 protein: CASSLTSRTEAFF